Listed below are T cell receptor beta chains from one sample, sequenced in a study of tumor-infiltrating lymphocytes in localized non-small cell lung cancer. The assay was immunoSEQ multiplex PCR, and TCRdb's table has in-frame clones only and misses some. The sample lists about 16,000 clones, roughly 70% occurring once. Sequencing used lung tumor tissue. The receptor source for this set is a human donor with non-small cell lung cancer. The CDR3 runs from the conserved cysteine through the conserved F or W.

TRBJ1-1 | TRBV30 | CAWSVRWDRDTEAFF
TRBJ1-2 | TRBV5-4 | CASTLDIIFGGYTF
TRBJ2-3 | TRBV2 | CASSEAREGQTQYF
TRBJ1-1 | TRBV5-6 | CASSLHRENTEAFF
TRBJ1-1 | TRBV4-1 | CASSQNNLKETEAFF
TRBJ2-7 | TRBV6-1 | CASSEGLGSYEQYF
TRBJ2-3 | TRBV5-4 | CASSAGTSGGAHTQYF
TRBJ2-3 | TRBV14 | CASNSGTPGGTDTQYF
TRBJ1-2 | TRBV5-6 | CASSLTGGVGGYTF
TRBJ1-4 | TRBV21-1 | CASSKGPGQANEKLFF
TRBJ2-7 | TRBV5-1 | CASSPGTHSYEQYF
TRBJ1-2 | TRBV6-1 | CASSTPGGNGYTF
TRBJ1-1 | TRBV5-1 | CASSLYRDTEAFF
TRBJ2-1 | TRBV30 | CARGQGRMSNEQFF
TRBJ2-5 | TRBV19 | CASSIGRTSGDPQETQYF
TRBJ2-2 | TRBV2 | CASSGLAGELFF
TRBJ2-1 | TRBV5-1 | CASSPTVGTSGKQQFF
TRBJ1-6 | TRBV20-1 | CSVAGNSPLHF
TRBJ1-1 | TRBV5-1 | CASSLREGTEAFF
TRBJ1-2 | TRBV30 | CAWSTIQGYGYTF
TRBJ2-5 | TRBV11-1 | CASSDQGRETQYF
TRBJ1-5 | TRBV10-3 | CAISEGTGRFNQPQHF
TRBJ2-2 | TRBV7-9 | CASSPRTGGLTGELFF
TRBJ2-3 | TRBV6-6 | CASSGNLDTQYF
TRBJ2-1 | TRBV6-5 | CASRQGTSRGDEQFF
TRBJ2-1 | TRBV9 | CASSDNRGSWGNEQFF
TRBJ2-2 | TRBV5-4 | CASSRNRESGGELFF
TRBJ2-3 | TRBV10-1 | CASNRGLTDTQYF
TRBJ2-7 | TRBV6-6 | CASSYPTSEQYF
TRBJ2-3 | TRBV29-1 | CSVHRPGLAGITSSTDTQYF
TRBJ1-2 | TRBV15 | CATSGTSGAPYGYTF
TRBJ1-5 | TRBV7-2 | CASSFTDGNQPQHF
TRBJ1-1 | TRBV29-1 | CSVEPKMNTEAFF
TRBJ1-6 | TRBV30 | CAWSGTARWNSPLHF
TRBJ2-1 | TRBV29-1 | CSPYGLSSYNEQFF
TRBJ2-1 | TRBV4-2 | CASSQEATSAYNEQFF
TRBJ1-1 | TRBV6-5 | CASRTMNTEAFF
TRBJ2-2 | TRBV7-9 | CASSSPLLAWSTGELFF
TRBJ2-1 | TRBV20-1 | CSARHDQFF
TRBJ1-1 | TRBV9 | CASSVYTNTEAFF
TRBJ2-1 | TRBV5-8 | CASSWELALASSYNEQFF
TRBJ2-7 | TRBV4-1 | CASSQPGTSGSYEQYF
TRBJ1-3 | TRBV28 | CASRKTGRVAGNTIYF
TRBJ1-2 | TRBV5-1 | CASSFWTRSGYTF
TRBJ2-3 | TRBV6-4 | CASSDGPQGGDTQYF
TRBJ2-1 | TRBV7-3 | CASSQSGRNWNEQFF
TRBJ1-1 | TRBV11-1 | CASSLRTGLNTEAFF